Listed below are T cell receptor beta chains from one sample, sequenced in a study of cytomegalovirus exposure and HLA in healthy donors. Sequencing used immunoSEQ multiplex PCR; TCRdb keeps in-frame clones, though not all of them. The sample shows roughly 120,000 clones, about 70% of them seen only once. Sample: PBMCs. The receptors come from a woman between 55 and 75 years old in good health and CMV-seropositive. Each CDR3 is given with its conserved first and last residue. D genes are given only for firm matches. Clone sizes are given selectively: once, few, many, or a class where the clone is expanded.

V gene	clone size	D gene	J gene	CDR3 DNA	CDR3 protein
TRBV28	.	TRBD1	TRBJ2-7	TGTGCCAGCAGCTCCCAGCTTTGGACAGGGTCCCACGAGCAGTACTTC	CASSSQLWTGSHEQYF
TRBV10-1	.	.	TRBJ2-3	TGCGCCAGCAGAGTCCCGCGGGCAGATACGCAGTATTTT	CASRVPRADTQYF
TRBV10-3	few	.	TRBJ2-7	TGTGCCATCAGTGAGATCGGGGGGCCCGGGGGGGAGCAGTACTTC	CAISEIGGPGGEQYF
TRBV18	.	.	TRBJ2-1	TGTGCCAGCTCGCAAGGCAGGGGCGAAAACAATGAGCAGTTCTTC	CASSQGRGENNEQFF
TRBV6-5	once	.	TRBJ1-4	TGTGCCAGCAGTCCCCGGGGGAGTAATGAAAAACTGTTTTTT	CASSPRGSNEKLFF
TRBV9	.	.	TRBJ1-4	TGTGCCAGCAGCGTAGGGGAAGGGGCCACTAATGAAAAACTGTTTTTT	CASSVGEGATNEKLFF
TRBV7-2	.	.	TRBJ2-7	TGTGCCAGCAGCTTAATTAGCCGCTCCTACGAGCAGTACTTC	CASSLISRSYEQYF
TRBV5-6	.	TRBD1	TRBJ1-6	TGTGCCAGCAGCATCGGACAGGGGTCCTATAATTCACCCCTCCACTTT	CASSIGQGSYNSPLHF
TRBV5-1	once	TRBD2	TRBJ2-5	TGCGCCAGCAGCCCCGGGACTAGCGGGATTGAGACCCAGTACTTC	CASSPGTSGIETQYF
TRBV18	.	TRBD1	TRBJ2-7	TGTGCCAGCTCACCGCGACAGGGAATCTACGAGCAGTACTTC	CASSPRQGIYEQYF
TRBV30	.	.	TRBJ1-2	TGTGCCTGGAGTGTTTCTGAGAGAGTGACTAGTGGCTACACCTTC	CAWSVSERVTSGYTF
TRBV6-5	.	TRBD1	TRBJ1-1	TGTGCCAGCAGTTGGGACAGCAGAGTTTCCACTGAAGCTTTCTTT	CASSWDSRVSTEAFF
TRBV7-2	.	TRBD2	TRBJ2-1	TGTGCCAGCAGCTGGACTAGCGGCAATGAGCAGTTCTTC	CASSWTSGNEQFF
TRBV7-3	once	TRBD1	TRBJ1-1	TGTGCCAGCAGCCGGGGACAGGGGAACACTGAAGCTTTCTTT	CASSRGQGNTEAFF
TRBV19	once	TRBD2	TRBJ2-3	TGTGCCAGTAGTATAGAACCCGGACTAGCGGGGGGGCCGAACACAGATACGCAGTATTTT	CASSIEPGLAGGPNTDTQYF
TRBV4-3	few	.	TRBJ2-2	TGCGCCAGCAGCCAAGACAGGGTCCCGAACACCGGGGAGCTGTTTTTT	CASSQDRVPNTGELFF
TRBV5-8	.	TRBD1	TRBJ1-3	TGTGCCAGCAGCAGGACAGGGGATAGCTCTGGAAACACCATATATTTT	CASSRTGDSSGNTIYF
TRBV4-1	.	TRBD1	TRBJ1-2	TGCGCCAGCAGCCGTCGGGACAGGGACTATGGCTACACCTTC	CASSRRDRDYGYTF
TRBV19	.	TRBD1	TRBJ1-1	TGTGCCAGTAGTATAGACTACAGGGGGCTTTGGACTGAAGCTTTCTTT	CASSIDYRGLWTEAFF
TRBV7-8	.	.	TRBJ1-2	TGTGCCAGCAGCTTAGTTGGCGGTGGAAGCTACACCTTC	CASSLVGGGSYTF
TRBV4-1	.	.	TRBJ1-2	TGCGCCAGCAGCCAAGATCAGCAGGAAGTCTATGGCTACACCTTC	CASSQDQQEVYGYTF
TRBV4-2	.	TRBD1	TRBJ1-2	TGTGCCAGCAGCCGCCCAGGGGGAATCGACTATGGCTACACCTTC	CASSRPGGIDYGYTF
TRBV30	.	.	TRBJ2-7	TGTGCCTGGAGGGAGACAGGCCGATCCTCCTACGAGCAGTACTTC	CAWRETGRSSYEQYF
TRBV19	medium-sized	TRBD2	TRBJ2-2	TGTGCCAGTGGCGGGGGGGCGCGCGACACCGGGGAGCTGTTTTTT	CASGGGARDTGELFF
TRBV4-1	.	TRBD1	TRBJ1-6	TGCGCCAGCAGCCAAGTCTGGGGGACAGGGGTTAATTCACCCCTCCACTTT	CASSQVWGTGVNSPLHF
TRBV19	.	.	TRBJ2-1	TGTGCCAGTAGGAAAGAACTTCAGGGATACAATGAGCAGTTCTTC	CASRKELQGYNEQFF
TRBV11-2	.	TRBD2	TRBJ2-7	TGTGCCAGCAGCCCAACGATGGGACTAGCGGGTTTCTCCTACGAGCAGTACTTC	CASSPTMGLAGFSYEQYF
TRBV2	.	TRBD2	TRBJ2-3	TGTGCCATCGTATGGACTAGCGGGAGCCCAGATACGCAGTATTTT	CAIVWTSGSPDTQYF
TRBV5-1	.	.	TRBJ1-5	TGCGCCAGCAGCTTGGCTACCAATCAGCCCCAGCATTTT	CASSLATNQPQHF
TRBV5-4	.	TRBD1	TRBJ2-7	TGTGCCAGCAGCTTTGACAGGGGAGGCTACGAGCAGTACTTC	CASSFDRGGYEQYF
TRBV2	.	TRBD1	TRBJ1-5	TGTGCCAGCGAGGACAGGGAAGCGAGACAGCCCCAGCATTTT	CASEDREARQPQHF
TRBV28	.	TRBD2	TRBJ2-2	TGTGCCAGCAGTGTTGGGTCGTGGCTAGCGGGGATAAACACCGGGGAGCTGTTTTTT	CASSVGSWLAGINTGELFF
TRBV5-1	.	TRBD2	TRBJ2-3	TGCGCCAGCAGCTTGGCCGGGAGGGGAGATACGCAGTATTTT	CASSLAGRGDTQYF
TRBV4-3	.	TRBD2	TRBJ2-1	TGCGCCAGCAGCCACAGCGGGGACTACAATGAGCAGTTCTTC	CASSHSGDYNEQFF
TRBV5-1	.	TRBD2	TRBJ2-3	TGCGCCAGCAGCTTGGATCTGCGGGGGGATTGGAATACGCAGTATTTT	CASSLDLRGDWNTQYF
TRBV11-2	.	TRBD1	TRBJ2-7	TGTGCCAGCAACCAGAGGGGGCTTTCCTACGAGCAGTACTTC	CASNQRGLSYEQYF
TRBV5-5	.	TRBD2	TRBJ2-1	TGTGCCAGCAGCTTGGGGATGGGGGGACTAGCGGGCCTCAATGAGCAGTTCTTC	CASSLGMGGLAGLNEQFF
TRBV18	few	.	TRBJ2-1	TGTGCCAGCTCACCGCAAGAACTAGCCAATGAGCAGTTCTTC	CASSPQELANEQFF
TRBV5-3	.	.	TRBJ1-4	TGTGCCAGAAGCTTGGCATTTGGGCCAGGGTATGAAAAACTGTTTTTT	CARSLAFGPGYEKLFF
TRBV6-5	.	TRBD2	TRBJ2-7	TGTGCCAGCACCCGGGGCGGGGGTTACGAGCAGTACTTC	CASTRGGGYEQYF